This TCR beta chain was found in a study of blood T cell repertoires in COVID-19. Study information: Acute and convalescent COVID-19 specimens originated in the United States, Italy and Spain.

The data were produced by immunoSEQ multiplex PCR, yet TCRdb's version contains in-frame clones alone and is incomplete. The sample includes 150,000 to 200,000 clones, 88% seen only once; the top ten take around 4.8%. The source of this sequence is a human donor in a cohort sampled during active COVID-19. The sample was peripheral blood.

The CDR3 region is CASSSENTEAFF. The CDR3 DNA reads TGTGCCAGCAGTTCAGAGAACACTGAAGCTTTCTTT. The chain is built from TRBV6-6 and TRBJ1-1; no reliable D call. V gave up 4 bases and J gave up 1 base, with 4 bases separating them. The CDR3 has 12 residues. Looked up from germline, CDR1 is MNHNY and CDR2 is SVGAGI (reference sequence).